This record concerns one T cell receptor beta chain sequence. In Seattle, patients joined the study during active infection and were tracked longitudinally. Germline V gene sequence: CDR1 SGHAT, CDR2 FQNNGV. Trimming cost V 2 bases and J 3 bases, with 13 bases left between them. The CDR3 spans 16 residues. The data were taken from a study of blood T cell repertoires in COVID-19. TCRdb's copy holds only in-frame clones and misses some; the assay was immunoSEQ multiplex PCR. The data show 300,000 to 400,000 clones, with 88% seen just once and 7% to 8% held by the top ten. The sequence came from a woman in her 70s with COVID-19, enrolled during active disease. The rearrangement links TRBV11-2 to TRBJ1-4; no clear D gene. The specimen sequenced was peripheral blood. Written as DNA, the CDR3 is TGTGCCAGCAGCTTATACTCTTGGGCCCCTAATGAAAAACTGTTTTTT. Translation gives CASSLYSWAPNEKLFF.